These 27 T cell receptor beta chains originate from one sample sequenced in a study of CD4 T cells in relation to SARS-CoV-2 and coronaviruses. TCRdb keeps only in-frame clones here, not all; method: immunoSEQ multiplex PCR. The sample has about 37,000 clones; 82% are singletons. These receptors' antigens are unknown. The sequencing input was naive CD4+ T cells from PBMCs, cultured in vitro. Subset: naive CD4+ T cells isolated by negative enrichment. These TCRs come from an adult with COVID-19.

The sample holds a few counts of this clone. The genes are TRBV9 and TRBJ1-2, with a possible D match to TRBD1 (6 bases). The germline V and J ends were trimmed by 0 bases and 7 bases, with 13 bases remaining between them. In germline, CDR1 is SGDLS, CDR2 YYNGEE. CDR3 length: 14 residues. CDR3 in DNA: TGTGCCAGCAGCGTAGAGGTAGGGGGTGGTGGCTACACCTTC. Translating it yields CASSVEVGGGGYTF.

J is TRBJ2-7 and V is TRBV3-1 (or the pseudogene TRBV3-2); possible D gene TRBD2, 6 bases. With 4 bases removed from V and 1 base from J, the gap between germline ends came to 11 bases. CDR1 is LGHDT, CDR2 YNNKEL, per germline (reference sequence). The CDR3 contains 14 residues. The CDR3 DNA is TGTGCCAGCAGCCGACTAGGGCCTTCCTACGAGCAGTACTTC. This encodes CASSRLGPSYEQYF.

The chain combines TRBV4-1 with TRBJ2-3, with 12 bases that match TRBD2. This CDR3 has 18 residues. Trimming took 1 base from V and 1 from J; bases not matched to a gene: 6. CDR1 is MGHRA and CDR2 is YSYEKL in the germline V gene. The CDR3 bases are TGCGCCAGCAGCCAAGGACTAGCGGGAGTCCGACGCACAGATACGCAGTATTTT. Protein sequence: CASSQGLAGVRRTDTQYF.

The gene calls are TRBV20-1 and TRBJ2-2; TRBD2 matches 11 bases. The CDR3 is made up of 21 amino acids. The V segment lost 3 bases and the J segment 4 bases; nucleotides outside the gene matches: 22. The germline V gene encodes CDR1 DFQATT and CDR2 SNEGSKA (reference sequence). The CDR3 spells CSASPETLLAGARFGTGELFF. The CDR3 DNA is TGCAGTGCTAGTCCGGAAACTTTACTAGCGGGAGCGCGCTTCGGCACCGGGGAGCTGTTTTTT.

This chain uses TRBV6-2 or TRBV6-3 with TRBJ2-7; 8 positions agree with TRBD1. Germline V gene lookup returns CDR1 MNHEY and CDR2 SVGEGT. V shed 5 bases and J 3 bases; nucleotides not matched to a gene: 9. The CDR3 has 15 amino acids. This chain's CDR3 is CASSLDRVTIYEQYF. The DNA of the CDR3 is TGTGCCAGCAGTCTGGACAGGGTTACCATCTACGAGCAGTACTTC.

In regard to this clone: The junction and the germline gene differ at one end; a read error may be behind it. The chain is built from TRBV6-2 or TRBV6-3 and TRBJ2-1, with 13 bases identical to TRBD2. Germline V lookup: CDR1 MNHEY, CDR2 SVGEGT. The CDR3 sequence is 14 residues long. CDR3 sequence (DNA): TGTGCCAGCAGTTACCGGACTAGCGGGAGTCGGTTGATCTTC. Amino acids: CASSYRTSGSRLIF.

J is TRBJ1-2 and V is TRBV9; no clear D gene. There are 13 residues in the CDR3. Trimming took off 2 bases at V and 1 base at J, with 6 bases between the two ends. The V gene's germline CDR1 is SGDLS and CDR2 YYNGEE. CDR3 amino acids: CASSVDYNYGYTF. The CDR3 DNA follows: TGTGCCAGCAGCGTGGACTATAACTATGGCTACACCTTC.

This sequence joins TRBV7-9 and TRBJ1-6; 8 nucleotides agree with TRBD1. Germline V lookup: CDR1 SEHNR, CDR2 FQNEAQ (reference sequence). V shed 7 bases, J shed 10 bases, and the junction held 9 bases outside the gene matches. The CDR3 contains 14 residues. CDR3 DNA sequence: TGTGCCAGCACCAGACAGGGGTTTCGCTCACCCCTCCACTTT. It specifies CASTRQGFRSPLHF. The whole variable domain, remainder taken from reference TRBV7-9 and TRBJ1-6, is DTGVSQNPRHKITKRGQNVTFRCDPISEHNRLYWYRQTLGQGPEFLTYFQNEAQLEKSRLLSDRFSAERPKGSFSTLEIQRTEQGDSAMYLCASTRQGFRSPLHFGNGTRLTVT.

The V gene is TRBV6-2 or TRBV6-3, the J gene TRBJ2-7; D gene unclear. Trimming removed 5 bases from V and 6 bases from J, with 8 bases in between. CDR3 length equals 11 residues. Germline-derived CDR1 and CDR2 are MNHEY and SVGEGT. CDR3 bases: TGTGCCAGCAGTCCCGGGTCCGAGCAGTACTTC. Translated: CASSPGSEQYF.

This clone was observed a handful of times. The chain uses TRBV3-1 (or the pseudogene TRBV3-2) and TRBJ1-1; D unresolved. Per germline, CDR1 LGHDT and CDR2 YNNKEL (reference sequence). CDR3 length equals 14 residues. V was trimmed by 5 bases and J by 1 base, leaving 11 bases between them. CDR3 sequence: CASSGFGGNTEAFF. The CDR3 nucleotides are TGTGCCAGCAGCGGATTCGGTGGGAACACTGAAGCTTTCTTT.

This clone was counted only a few times. The chain employs TRBV6-4 and TRBJ2-1, with TRBD2 matching over 13 bases. This CDR3 contains 14 residues. Germline trimming cut 4 bases from V and 6 bases from J; bases unmatched to any gene: 0. Germline values: CDR1 MRHNA, CDR2 SNTAGT. Written as DNA, the CDR3 is TGTGCCAGCAGTGGGACTAGCGGGAGCAATGAGCAGTTCTTC. Its protein is CASSGTSGSNEQFF.

CDR3 amino acids: CASSESGSTGELFF. The DNA for the CDR3 is TGTGCCAGCAGTGAAAGCGGGAGCACCGGGGAGCTGTTTTTT. The V call is TRBV6-4, the J call TRBJ2-2, with TRBD2 matching 8 bases. Germline assignment: CDR1 MRHNA and CDR2 SNTAGT. Trimming took 3 bases from V and 4 from J; bases not matched to a gene: 1. This CDR3 spans 14 amino acids.

This clone came up a few times. V gene TRBV7-9 combines with J gene TRBJ1-1, with 7 nucleotides matching TRBD1. The ends lost 3 bases at V and 1 base at J; junction bases unmatched: 2. CDR3 length equals 14 residues. Germline V gene sequence: CDR1 SEHNR, CDR2 FQNEAQ (reference sequence). CDR3: CASSFGTANTEAFF. Written as DNA, the CDR3 is TGTGCCAGCAGCTTCGGGACAGCGAACACTGAAGCTTTCTTT.

The rearrangement uses TRBV5-1 and TRBJ2-5, with a possible D match to TRBD2 (6 bases). The CDR3 runs 15 residues. Deletions cut 1 base from V and 0 bases from J, with 10 bases between. CDR1 is SGHRS and CDR2 is YFSETQ in the germline V gene. The CDR3 is CASSLSLANQETQYF. Here the CDR3 DNA reads TGCGCCAGCAGCTTGTCACTAGCTAACCAAGAGACCCAGTACTTC.

The rearrangement links TRBV18 to TRBJ1-2; D ambiguous. This CDR3 is built from 15 residues. V lost 0 bases to trimming and J lost 5 bases, with 13 bases between them. Germline V gene sequence: CDR1 KGHSH, CDR2 LQKENI. The CDR3 bases are TGTGCCAGCTCACCACCAGCCCGGGATCCATATGGCTACACCTTC. Translating gives CASSPPARDPYGYTF.

J is TRBJ1-4 and V is TRBV3-1 (or the pseudogene TRBV3-2), with no clear D. Per the germline V gene, CDR1 is LGHDT and CDR2 is YNNKEL (reference sequence). This CDR3 is built from 14 residues. V was trimmed by 0 bases and J by 5 bases, leaving 7 bases between them. CDR3 bases: TGTGCCAGCAGCCAAGAGTCCGGAAATGAAAAACTGTTTTTT. This sequence encodes CASSQESGNEKLFF.

This clone was counted between two and nine times. This sequence joins TRBV29-1 and TRBJ1-1, with unresolved D. CDR3 length equals 12 residues. The V gene lost 3 bases and the J gene lost 3 bases, with 8 bases spanning the gap. Germline V gene lookup returns CDR1 SQVTM and CDR2 ANQGSEA. CDR3 bases: TGCAGCGTTGACAGTGTGTACACTGAAGCTTTCTTT. It codes for CSVDSVYTEAFF.

This chain uses TRBV3-1 (or the pseudogene TRBV3-2) with TRBJ2-7, with a tentative D call TRBD2 (6 bases). The V gene lost 0 bases and the J gene lost 5 bases, with 14 bases spanning the gap. This CDR3 region has 15 residues. CDR1 is LGHDT and CDR2 is YNNKEL in the germline V gene (reference sequence). CDR3 amino acids: CASSQDYGRRNEQYF. The CDR3, as DNA: TGTGCCAGCAGCCAAGACTACGGGAGACGGAACGAGCAGTACTTC.

The chain has TRBV5-1 and TRBJ2-2; maybe TRBD2 (6 bases). V was trimmed by 0 bases and J by 6 bases, leaving 18 bases between them. The length of the CDR3 is 17 residues. Germline CDR1 is SGHRS and CDR2 is YFSETQ. CDR3 coding DNA: TGCGCCAGCAGCTTGGAAAGGGTCGGGGGTGTAGCCGGGGAGCTGTTTTTT. This codes for CASSLERVGGVAGELFF.

The chain recombines TRBV4-1 with TRBJ2-1; no clear D. The V and J ends lost 1 base and 4 bases respectively, with 11 bases between them. The CDR3 runs to 15 residues. CDR1 is MGHRA, CDR2 YSYEKL, per germline. The CDR3 region is CASSQADGEYNEQFF. Here the CDR3 DNA reads TGCGCCAGCAGCCAAGCTGACGGAGAGTACAATGAGCAGTTCTTC.

This sequence joins TRBV3-1 (or the pseudogene TRBV3-2) and TRBJ2-5; D ambiguous. The V end was cut by 0 bases, the J end by 1 base, with 6 bases between. Germline V lookup: CDR1 LGHDT, CDR2 YNNKEL (reference sequence). The CDR3 sequence is 14 residues long. The CDR3 DNA reads TGTGCCAGCAGCCAAGATCCAGCCCAAGAGACCCAGTACTTC. Amino acids: CASSQDPAQETQYF.

The chain recombines TRBV30 with TRBJ1-2; D might be TRBD1 (6 bases). This CDR3 is built from 11 residues. The germline V gene encodes CDR1 GTSNPN and CDR2 SVGIG (reference sequence). Trimming cost V 5 bases and J 7 bases, with 11 bases left between them. The chain's CDR3 is CAWGRGFGYTF. DNA of the CDR3: TGTGCCTGGGGGAGGGGGTTTGGCTACACCTTC.

The V and J genes are TRBV9 and TRBJ2-2, with 8 bases identical to TRBD1. Looked up from germline, CDR1 is SGDLS and CDR2 is YYNGEE. V gave up 4 bases and J gave up 2 bases; unmatched junction bases: 7. The CDR3 has 16 residues. The CDR3 protein is CASSQWTGINTGELFF. The CDR3, as DNA: TGTGCCAGCAGCCAATGGACAGGGATTAACACCGGGGAGCTGTTTTTT.

The V gene is TRBV6-1, the J gene TRBJ1-5; D possibly corresponds to TRBD1 (6 bases). The CDR3 runs to 13 residues. Germline V gene data show CDR1 as MNHNS and CDR2 as SASEGT. The V end lost 3 bases, the J end lost 9 bases, and 12 bases lay between the germline ends. The CDR3 DNA is TGTGCCAGCAGTGACGGGGGCGCCCGGCCCCAGCATTTT. This translates into CASSDGGARPQHF.

V and J are TRBV2 and TRBJ2-3; 8 bases agree with TRBD2. After removal of 3 bases from V and 0 bases from J, the junction contained 20 bases not matched to a gene. Germline lookup yields CDR1 SNHLY and CDR2 FYNNEI. CDR3 length equals 21 residues. CDR3 region: CASSDPTSRAGGPPSTDTQYF. CDR3 in DNA: TGTGCCAGCAGTGATCCAACCTCTCGGGCGGGAGGCCCGCCTAGCACAGATACGCAGTATTTT.

For the CDR3, the DNA is TGTGCCAGCAGTGAATTCTCGGCTGGGAACACTGAAGCTTTCTTT. It is translated as CASSEFSAGNTEAFF. This chain connects TRBV6-1 to TRBJ1-1; D gene uncertain. CDR3 size: 15 residues. CDR1 is MNHNS, CDR2 SASEGT, per germline. V was trimmed by 2 bases and J by 1 base, leaving 11 bases between them.

This sequence joins TRBV7-6 and TRBJ2-1, with D perhaps being TRBD1 or TRBD2 (5 bases each). The CDR3 consists of 19 residues. With 5 bases removed from V and 1 base from J, the gap between germline ends came to 24 bases. Germline loops: CDR1 SGHVS, CDR2 FNYEAQ. CDR3 loop: CASSVGAAEVRYSYNEQFF. The CDR3 DNA reads TGTGCCAGCAGCGTCGGGGCGGCTGAAGTCAGGTATTCCTACAATGAGCAGTTCTTC. The entire variable domain, with the rest obtained from reference TRBV7-6 and TRBJ2-1, is as follows: GAGVSQSPRYKVTKRGQDVALRCDPISGHVSLYWYRQALGQGPEFLTYFNYEAQQDKSGLPNDRFSAERPEGSISTLTIQRTEQRDSAMYRCASSVGAAEVRYSYNEQFFGPGTRLTVL.